This T cell receptor beta chain was recorded in a study of OX40 agonist ivuxolimab in advanced cancers. Concerning the study at large: Ivuxolimab, which targeted the costimulatory receptor OX40 (CD134), was an agonistic, fully human IgG2 monoclonal antibody. Among the roughly 52 dose-escalation patients, about 20 had hepatocellular carcinoma, 15 melanoma, 9 renal cell carcinoma and 9 head and neck cancer. Patients were allowed to have had prior anti-PD-1, anti-PD-L1 or anti-CTLA-4 therapy, and 40% of the dose-escalation patients had previously received checkpoint inhibitors. Peripheral TCRbeta sequencing was intended to test whether TCR sequence diversity was altered and clonal T-cell expansion was caused by ivuxolimab. The paper covers the monotherapy dose-escalation part of the phase I ivuxolimab trial, which included N of about 50 patients. A male proportion of 75% to 85% and a mean age of around 60 years, ranging from roughly 23 to 80, were recorded for the dose-escalation cohort. Three dose-escalation patients achieved partial responses, one with hepatocellular carcinoma and two with cutaneous melanoma. Intravenous ivuxolimab was administered to patients every 2 weeks at six dose levels: 0.01, 0.1, 0.3, 1.5, 3 and 10 mg/kg. The paper's findings and limits, for the study overall: In the 0.1-3.0 mg/kg groups, partial responders had among the lowest normalized peripheral clonal expansion, particularly in CD8+ T cells. At doses of 0.1 to 3.0 mg/kg, clonal expansion of both CD4+ and CD8+ blood T cells was observed from baseline to week 6. The antigen specificity of the peripheral T cells that underwent clonal expansion was not determined. After ivuxolimab, expanded clones were on average more numerous among CD8+ T cells than among CD4+ T cells. Low levels of normalized T-cell clonal expansion were also seen in some patients who did not respond.

Patients with autoimmune disease history or receiving systemic immunosuppression were excluded from the trial. Peripheral blood for TCR sequencing was drawn from every dose cohort at baseline, at cycle 4 day 1 and at cycle 7 day 1. The samples were drawn from a first-in-human, open-label, multicenter phase I dose-escalation trial of ivuxolimab. The trial enrolled adults with locally advanced or metastatic head and neck squamous cell, hepatocellular, melanoma or renal cell carcinoma. Before TCR sequencing, CD4+ and CD8+ T cells were separately sorted from peripheral blood. Genomic DNA was isolated from the sorted cells so that the TCRbeta CDR3 region could be sequenced. The immunoSEQ Assay was used to sequence the TCRbeta CDR3 regions. TCRdb limited this immuneACCESS table to in-frame rearrangements with V and J called. A share of clones is missing; checked studies link under half to unresolved V genes, and the rest is unexplained. Present in this sample are almost 70,000 clones, about 90% of which were seen just once. Jointly, the top ten make up about 10% of the sample.

To note about this clone: It has no known antigen specificity. The input lacks base qualities; no much larger clone sits a single base away.

Here V drops 6 bases and J drops 1 base, and the junction holds 11 bases not matched to any gene. From a lookup of the germline V gene, CDR1 and CDR2 are SGHTA and FQGNSA. From its cysteine to its phenylalanine, the CDR3 spans 16 amino acids. Just CDR3 DNA is preserved here, 48 bases in frame from base 1. The sequence joins TRBV7-2 to TRBJ2-7; 8 bases in between match TRBD1. The material was CD4+ or CD8+ T cells sorted from blood, obtained in a trial of the OX40 agonist ivuxolimab. The TCR sequence derives from an adult with an advanced solid tumor such as melanoma, head and neck, liver or kidney cancer. The CDR3: CASSPSSDRVSYEQYF. The bases read TGTGCCAGCAGTCCTTCATCGGACAGGGTTTCCTACGAGCAGTACTTC.